This T cell receptor (beta chain) was sequenced in a study of blood T cell repertoires in COVID-19. Methods used by the authors: Scientists estimated how many nucleated cells there were by amplifying reference gene primers. The table came from immunoSEQ multiplex PCR; TCRdb's copy has only in-frame clones and leaves some out. V and J calls plus clone size are reproduced from that table; the DNA served to infer D and trimming. Of approximately 350,000 clones detected, 83% appear once; the ten largest clones hold 5.1%. Trimming at V came to 1 base and at J to 4 bases, leaving 7 bases not matched to a gene. This CDR3 contains 16 residues. Germline values: CDR1 SGHRS, CDR2 YFSETQ.

The rearrangement links TRBV5-1 to TRBJ2-1, with TRBD1 matching over 8 bases. The sequenced material came from PBMCs or T cells enriched from blood (not recorded which). The receptor comes from a woman aged 45-60 years who had recovered from COVID-19. The CDR3 is CASSLLAGGSYNEQFF. For the CDR3, the DNA is TGCGCCAGCAGCTTGTTGGCAGGGGGCTCTTACAATGAGCAGTTCTTC.